One and the same sample provided the 6 T cell receptor beta chains below, sequenced in a study of early T cells in non-severe SARS-CoV-2 infection. Using its own MiXCR run on the 5' RACE reads, TCRdb lists one record per CDR3 protein. This repertoire shows tens of thousands of distinct CDR3 sequences, 5.8% found once; its top ten account for 7.6%. Sequencing was carried out using whole blood. The receptors stem from an adult who was a healthcare worker with PCR-confirmed SARS-CoV-2 infection or an uninfected control (not recorded which).

In this sample, this clonotype turned up many times. This chain joins TRBV6-6 and TRBJ1-3, with a weak D call TRBD1 (5 bases). Looked up from germline, CDR1 is MNHNY and CDR2 is SVGAGI (reference sequence). This CDR3 contains 14 residues. The CDR3 region has the DNA TGTGCTTCGCACGGCAGGGACCCTGGAAACACCATATATTTT. Amino acids: CASHGRDPGNTIYF.

In its sample, this clonotype was seen many times. This rearrangement joins TRBV5-1 to TRBJ1-1; no clear D. CDR3 length: 13 residues. Trimming cost V 7 bases and J 6 bases, with 16 bases left between them. Germline CDR1 reads SGHRS; CDR2 reads YFSETQ. This CDR3 reads CASRRDGRAEAFF. CDR3 nucleotide sequence: TGCGCCAGCCGGAGGGATGGAAGAGCTGAAGCTTTCTTT.

This clonotype was counted only a few times. The CDR3 sequence is CASSIVAQGDGYTF. The CDR3, as DNA: TGTGCCAGCAGCATAGTGGCACAGGGAGATGGCTACACCTTC. The chain is built from TRBV9 and TRBJ1-2; possible D gene TRBD1, 6 bases. The CDR3 has 14 amino acids. The V end lost 4 bases, the J end lost 6 bases, and 16 bases lay between the germline ends. The germline V gene encodes CDR1 SGDLS and CDR2 YYNGEE.

This clonotype was recorded at least ten times. The chain employs TRBV6-2 or TRBV6-3 and TRBJ2-5, with 7 bases that match TRBD1. CDR1 is MNHEY, CDR2 SVGEGT, per germline. V shed 5 bases and J 2 bases; nucleotides not matched to a gene: 2. The CDR3 totals 13 residues. The CDR3 here is CASSRDSQETQYF. CDR3 coding DNA: TGTGCCAGCAGTAGGGACAGTCAAGAGACCCAGTACTTC.

This clonotype has a count of ten or more. The chain is built from TRBV7-2 and TRBJ2-3; D not certain. CDR3 length: 12 residues. Germline V CDR1 and CDR2: SGHTA, FQGNSA. V was shortened by 2 bases and J by 4 bases, with 4 bases between the two germline ends. CDR3 loop: CASSLQSDTQYF. The CDR3 region has the DNA TGTGCCAGCAGCTTACAATCAGATACGCAGTATTTT.

In this sample, this clonotype turned up many times. The chain couples TRBV7-8 to TRBJ1-2; possible D gene TRBD1, 5 bases. Germline V gene sequence: CDR1 SGHVS, CDR2 FQNEAQ. The germline V and J ends were trimmed by 5 bases and 4 bases, with 20 bases remaining between them. This CDR3 has 16 amino acids. CDR3 nucleotide sequence: TGTGCCAGCAGCAAGTGGTTGGGGTCCGGGGGCTATGGCTACACCTTC. This translates into CASSKWLGSGGYGYTF.